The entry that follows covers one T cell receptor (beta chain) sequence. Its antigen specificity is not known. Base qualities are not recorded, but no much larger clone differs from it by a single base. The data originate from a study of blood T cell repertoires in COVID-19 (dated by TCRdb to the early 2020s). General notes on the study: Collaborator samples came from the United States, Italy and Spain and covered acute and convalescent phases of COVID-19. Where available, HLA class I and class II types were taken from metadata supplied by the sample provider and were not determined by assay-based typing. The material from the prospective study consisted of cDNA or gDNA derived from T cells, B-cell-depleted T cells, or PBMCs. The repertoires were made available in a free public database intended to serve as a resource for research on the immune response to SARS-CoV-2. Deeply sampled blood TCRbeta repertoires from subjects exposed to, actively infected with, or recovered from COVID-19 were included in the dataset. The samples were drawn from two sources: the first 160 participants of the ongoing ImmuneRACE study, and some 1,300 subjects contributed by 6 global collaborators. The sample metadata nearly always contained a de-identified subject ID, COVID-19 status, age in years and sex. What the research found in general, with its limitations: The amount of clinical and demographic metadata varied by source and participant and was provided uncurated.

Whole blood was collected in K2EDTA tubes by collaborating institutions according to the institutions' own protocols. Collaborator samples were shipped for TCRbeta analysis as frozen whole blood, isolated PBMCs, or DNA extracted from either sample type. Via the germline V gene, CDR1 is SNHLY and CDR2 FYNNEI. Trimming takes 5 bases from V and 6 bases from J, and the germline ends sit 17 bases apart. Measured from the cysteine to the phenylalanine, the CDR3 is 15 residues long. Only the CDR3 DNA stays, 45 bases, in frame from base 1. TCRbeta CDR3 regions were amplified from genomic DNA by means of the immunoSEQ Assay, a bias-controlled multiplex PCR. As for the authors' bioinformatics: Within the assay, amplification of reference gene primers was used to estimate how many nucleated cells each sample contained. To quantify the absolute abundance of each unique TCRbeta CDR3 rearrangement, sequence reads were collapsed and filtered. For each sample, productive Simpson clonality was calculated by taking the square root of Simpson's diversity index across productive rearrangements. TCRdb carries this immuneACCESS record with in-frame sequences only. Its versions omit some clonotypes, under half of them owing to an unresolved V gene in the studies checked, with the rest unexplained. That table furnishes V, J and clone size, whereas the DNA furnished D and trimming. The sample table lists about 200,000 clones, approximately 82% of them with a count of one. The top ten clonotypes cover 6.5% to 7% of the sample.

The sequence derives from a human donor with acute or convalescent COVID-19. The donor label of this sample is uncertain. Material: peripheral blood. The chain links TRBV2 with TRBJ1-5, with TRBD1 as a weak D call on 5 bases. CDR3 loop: CASSIQGRLGQPQHF. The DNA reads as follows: TGTGCCAGCAGTATTCAGGGTAGGTTGGGTCAGCCCCAGCATTTT. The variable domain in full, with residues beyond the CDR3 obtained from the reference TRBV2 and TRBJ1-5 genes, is EPEVTQTPSHQVTQMGQEVILRCVPISNHLYFYWYRQILGQKVEFLVSFYNNEISEKSEIFDDQFSVERPDGSNFTLKIRSTKLEDSAMYFCASSIQGRLGQPQHFGDGTRLSIL.